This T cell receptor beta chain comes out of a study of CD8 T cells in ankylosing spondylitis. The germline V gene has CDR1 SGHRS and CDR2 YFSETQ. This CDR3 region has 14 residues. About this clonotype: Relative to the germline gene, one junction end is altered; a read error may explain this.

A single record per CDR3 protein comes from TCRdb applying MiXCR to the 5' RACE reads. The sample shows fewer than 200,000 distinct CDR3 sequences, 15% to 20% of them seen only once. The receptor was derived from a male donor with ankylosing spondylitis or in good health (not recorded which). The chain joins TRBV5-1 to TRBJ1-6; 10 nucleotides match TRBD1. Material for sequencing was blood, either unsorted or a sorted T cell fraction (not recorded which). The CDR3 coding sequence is TGCGCCAGCAGCCTGACAGGGGGCAATTTACCCCTCCACTTT. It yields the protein CASSLTGGNLPLHF.